This record concerns one T cell receptor beta chain sequence. This sample was included in a study of T cell clonotyping in hematopoietic cell transplantation. Sample time point: recipient sample about 28 days before transplant, after cytoreduction. Produced via immunoSEQ multiplex PCR; TCRdb's table is partial and in-frame only. Of approximately 80,000 clones in the sample, around 96% were seen once. With 3 bases removed from V and 7 bases from J, the gap between germline ends came to 18 bases. Germline V lookup: CDR1 SGHRS, CDR2 YFSETQ. This CDR3 has 15 amino acids. The receptor comes from a woman between 45 and 60 years old with acute myeloid leukemia. Some clones in this sample may be carry-over from other donors' samples. The chain has TRBV5-1 and TRBJ2-3; D is possibly TRBD2 (6 bases). Sequencing used peripheral blood mononuclear cells, obtained before stem cell transplant. The DNA for the CDR3 is TGCGCCAGCAGCTCGTCCGGGACTCTTTCGAATACGCAGTATTTT. The encoded protein is CASSSSGTLSNTQYF. Together with reference TRBV5-1 and TRBJ2-3, the CDR3 gives the full variable domain: KAGVTQTPRYLIKTRGQQVTLSCSPISGHRSVSWYQQTPGQGLQFLFEYFSETQRNKGNFPGRFSGRQFSNSRSEMNVSTLELGDSALYLCASSSSGTLSNTQYFGPGTRLTVL.